This TCR beta chain was captured in a study of CD8 T cells in ankylosing spondylitis. General study findings and limits: Reportedly, significant enrichment of disease-linked clones occurred in matched ankylosing spondylitis synovial fluid.

Trimming left V 7 bases short and J 4 bases short, with 19 bases between. CDR1 is SQVTM, CDR2 ANQGSEA, per germline. The CDR3 spans 14 residues. TCRdb analysed the 5' RACE reads with MiXCR anew, one entry per CDR3 protein. The data show some 250,000 distinct CDR3 sequences, over 8.5% seen once. This clonotype was counted at least ten times. Its antigen is as yet unknown. Sequenced sample: blood, either unsorted or a sorted T cell fraction (not recorded which). The clonotype originates from a male donor with ankylosing spondylitis or in good health (not recorded which). This chain uses TRBV29-1 with TRBJ1-2; D not resolved. Here the CDR3 reads CSAVTVDTSYGYTF. The CDR3 DNA reads as TGCAGCGCAGTAACGGTAGATACCTCCTATGGCTACACCTTC.